This record looks at one TCR beta chain sequence and its context. Its target is not known. This record belongs to a study of cytotoxic CD8 clonotypes in ibrutinib-treated CLL. The V gene end was trimmed by 4 bases and the J gene end by 5 bases; junction bases not matched to a gene: 29. The length of the CDR3 is 24 residues. The data were produced by immunoSEQ multiplex PCR, yet TCRdb's version contains in-frame clones alone and is incomplete. The sample includes under 300,000 clones, roughly three quarters of them seen just once. Points from the study as a whole: Clonality increased at ibrutinib response, then returned toward baseline at progression.

The sequence came from a human donor with chronic lymphocytic leukemia. The input for sequencing was PBMCs, taken at disease progression, from a patient treated with ibrutinib. The rearrangement links TRBV23-1 to TRBJ2-7; TRBD2 agrees at 16 bases. TRBV23-1 is filed as an ORF, its function uncertain. The CDR3 sequence is CASSPPGFGTSGGAQQGVGNEQYF. The CDR3, as DNA: TGCGCCAGCAGTCCCCCGGGGTTCGGGACTAGCGGGGGGGCGCAGCAAGGGGTCGGAAACGAGCAGTACTTC.